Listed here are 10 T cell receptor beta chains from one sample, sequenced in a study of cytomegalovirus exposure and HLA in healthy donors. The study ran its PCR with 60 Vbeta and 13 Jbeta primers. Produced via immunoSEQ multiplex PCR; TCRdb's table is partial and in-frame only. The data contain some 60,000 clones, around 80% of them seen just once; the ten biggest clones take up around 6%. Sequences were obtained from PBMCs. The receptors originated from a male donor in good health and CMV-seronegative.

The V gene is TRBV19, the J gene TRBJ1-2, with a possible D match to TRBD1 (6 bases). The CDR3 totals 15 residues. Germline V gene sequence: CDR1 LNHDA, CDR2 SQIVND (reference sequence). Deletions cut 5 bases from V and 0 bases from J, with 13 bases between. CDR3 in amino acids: CASSQDREANYGYTF. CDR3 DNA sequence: TGTGCCAGTAGTCAGGACAGAGAAGCTAACTATGGCTACACCTTC. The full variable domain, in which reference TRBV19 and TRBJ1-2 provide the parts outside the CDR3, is DGGITQSPKYLFRKEGQNVTLSCEQNLNHDAMYWYRQDPGQGLRLIYYSQIVNDFQKGDIAEGYSVSREKKESFPLTVTSAQKNPTAFYLCASSQDREANYGYTFGSGTRLTVV.

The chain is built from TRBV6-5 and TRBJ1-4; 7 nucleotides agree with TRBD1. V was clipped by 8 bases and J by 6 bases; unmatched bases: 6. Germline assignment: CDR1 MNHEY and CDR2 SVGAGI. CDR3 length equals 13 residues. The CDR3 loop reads CASGDRPHEKLFF. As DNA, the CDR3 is TGTGCCAGCGGGGACAGACCACATGAAAAACTGTTTTTT.

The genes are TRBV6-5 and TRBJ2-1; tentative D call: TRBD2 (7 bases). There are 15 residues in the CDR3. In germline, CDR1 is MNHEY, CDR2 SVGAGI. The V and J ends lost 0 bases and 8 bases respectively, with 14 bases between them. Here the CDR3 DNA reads TGTGCCAGCAGTTACTCGGGGGGGGGCCACGATGAGCAGTTCTTC. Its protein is CASSYSGGGHDEQFF.

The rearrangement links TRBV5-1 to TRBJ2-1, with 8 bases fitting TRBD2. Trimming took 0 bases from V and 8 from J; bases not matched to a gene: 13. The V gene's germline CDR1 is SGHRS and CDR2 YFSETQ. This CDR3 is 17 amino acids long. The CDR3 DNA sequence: TGCGCCAGCAGCTTGGACGGGCGAGGGACTAGGGTCGATGAGCAGTTCTTC. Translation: CASSLDGRGTRVDEQFF.

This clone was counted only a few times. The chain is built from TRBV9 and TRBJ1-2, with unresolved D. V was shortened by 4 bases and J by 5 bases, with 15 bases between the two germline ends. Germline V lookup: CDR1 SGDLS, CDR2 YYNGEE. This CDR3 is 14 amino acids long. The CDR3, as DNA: TGTGCCAGCAGCCCGGCAGCGCGGGAGTATGGCTACACCTTC. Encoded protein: CASSPAAREYGYTF.

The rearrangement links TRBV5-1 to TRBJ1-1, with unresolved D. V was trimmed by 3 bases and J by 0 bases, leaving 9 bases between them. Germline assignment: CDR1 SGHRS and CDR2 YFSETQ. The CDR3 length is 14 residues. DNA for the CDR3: TGCGCCAGCAGCTCTGACATCATGAACACTGAAGCTTTCTTT. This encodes CASSSDIMNTEAFF.

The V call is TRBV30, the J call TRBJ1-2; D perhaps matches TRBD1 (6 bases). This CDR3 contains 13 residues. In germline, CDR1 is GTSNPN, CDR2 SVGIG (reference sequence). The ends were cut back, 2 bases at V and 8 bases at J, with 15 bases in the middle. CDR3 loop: CAWSTGGAEGYTF. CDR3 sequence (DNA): TGTGCCTGGAGTACCGGGGGGGCGGAAGGCTACACCTTC.

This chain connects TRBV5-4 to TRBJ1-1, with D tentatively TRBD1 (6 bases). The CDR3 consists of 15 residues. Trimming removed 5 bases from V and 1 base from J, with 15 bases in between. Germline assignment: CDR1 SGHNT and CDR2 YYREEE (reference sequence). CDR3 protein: CASSPTGNPNTEAFF. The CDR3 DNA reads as TGTGCCAGCAGTCCTACAGGGAACCCGAACACTGAAGCTTTCTTT.

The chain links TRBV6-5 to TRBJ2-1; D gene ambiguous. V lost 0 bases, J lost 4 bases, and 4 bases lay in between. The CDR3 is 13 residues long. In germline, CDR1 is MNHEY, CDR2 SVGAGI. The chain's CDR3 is CASSYSRYNEQFF. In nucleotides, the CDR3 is TGTGCCAGCAGTTACTCGCGGTACAATGAGCAGTTCTTC.

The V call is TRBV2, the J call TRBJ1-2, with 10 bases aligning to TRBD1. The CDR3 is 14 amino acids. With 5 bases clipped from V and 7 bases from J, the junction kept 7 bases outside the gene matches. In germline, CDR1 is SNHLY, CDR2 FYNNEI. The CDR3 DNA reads TGTGCCAGCAGTACGACAGGGGGCGCGGGTGGCTACACCTTC. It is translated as CASSTTGGAGGYTF.